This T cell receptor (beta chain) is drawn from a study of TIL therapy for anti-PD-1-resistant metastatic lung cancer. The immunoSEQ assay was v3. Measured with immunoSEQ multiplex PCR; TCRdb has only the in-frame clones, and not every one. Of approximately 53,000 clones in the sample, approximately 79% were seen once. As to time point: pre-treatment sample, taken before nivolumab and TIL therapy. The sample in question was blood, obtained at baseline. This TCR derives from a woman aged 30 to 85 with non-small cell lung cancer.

CDR3 sequence reads: CASSLDLGGTYEQYF. The CDR3 coding sequence is TGTGCCAGTAGCCTAGACCTGGGTGGCACCTACGAGCAGTACTTC. The chain has TRBV19 and TRBJ2-7; D is ambiguous. The CDR3 consists of 15 residues. Trimming removed 6 bases from V and 2 bases from J, with 17 bases in between. CDR1 LNHDA and CDR2 SQIVND come from the germline V gene (reference sequence).